The present TCR beta chain was sequenced within a study of radiotherapy plus CTLA-4 blockade in lung cancer. Looking at the study overall: Disease control was achieved by approximately 32% of patients, and objective responses by more than 15%. Broader study findings: Blood saw expansion of tumor-derived TCR clones after radiotherapy plus ipilimumab.

Measured with immunoSEQ multiplex PCR; TCRdb has only the in-frame clones, and not every one. The repertoire holds approximately 72,000 clones, with about 80% as singletons. As concerns this clone: Antigen unknown.

The receptor comes from a human donor with non-small cell lung cancer who had a complete response to radiotherapy plus ipilimumab. The source was peripheral blood, collected from a patient treated with radiotherapy plus ipilimumab.

In DNA form, the CDR3 reads TGTGCCAGCAGCTTAAAAACAACAACTAATGAAAAACTGTTTTTT. It codes for CASSLKTTTNEKLFF. This chain links TRBV7-9 with TRBJ1-4; no clear D. Trimming took 2 bases from V and 0 from J, leaving 7 bases between them. This CDR3 is built from 15 residues. Germline V gene data show CDR1 as SEHNR and CDR2 as FQNEAQ (reference sequence).